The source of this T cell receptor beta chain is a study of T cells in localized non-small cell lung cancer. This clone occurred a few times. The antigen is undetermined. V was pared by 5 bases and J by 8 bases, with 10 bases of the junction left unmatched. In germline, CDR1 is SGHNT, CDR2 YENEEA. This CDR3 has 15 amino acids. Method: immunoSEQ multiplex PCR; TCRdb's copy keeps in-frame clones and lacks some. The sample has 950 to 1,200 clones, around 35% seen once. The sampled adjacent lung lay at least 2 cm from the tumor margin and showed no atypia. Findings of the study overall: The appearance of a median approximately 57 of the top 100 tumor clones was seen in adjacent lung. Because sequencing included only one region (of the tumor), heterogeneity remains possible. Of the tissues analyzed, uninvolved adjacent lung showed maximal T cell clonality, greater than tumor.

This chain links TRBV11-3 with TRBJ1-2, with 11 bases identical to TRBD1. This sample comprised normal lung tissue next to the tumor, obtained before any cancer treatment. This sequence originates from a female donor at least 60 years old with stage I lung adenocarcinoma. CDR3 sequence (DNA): TGTGCCAGCAGCCTGGGGACAGGGGGGATCGACGGCTACACCTTC. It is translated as CASSLGTGGIDGYTF.